A selection of T cell receptor beta chains follows, all from one sample in a study of control samples from healthy donors and cancer patients. Produced via immunoSEQ multiplex PCR; TCRdb's table is partial and in-frame only. Of around 68,000 clones in the sample, more than 80% were seen once. The sample comprised blood. The receptors derive from a man in his fifties or sixties in good health. The CDR3 runs from the conserved cysteine through the conserved F or W. A D gene is named only where the DNA matches it firmly. Expanded clones are given a class, and other clones once, few, many or no size at all.

CDR3 protein | CDR3 DNA | clone size | J gene | D gene | V gene
CASRPASGNTIYF | TGTGCCAGCAGACCTGCTTCTGGAAACACCATATATTTT | . | TRBJ1-3 | . | TRBV6-5
CASSQDRRAPGEQYF | TGTGCCAGCAGCCAAGATCGAAGGGCCCCGGGGGAGCAGTACTTC | . | TRBJ2-7 | . | TRBV4-2
CASSLGAGVGADTQYF | TGCGCCAGCAGCTTAGGAGCGGGAGTTGGGGCAGATACGCAGTATTTT | . | TRBJ2-3 | TRBD2 | TRBV5-1
CASSYGGGNEQFF | TGTGCCAGTAGTTATGGGGGAGGCAATGAGCAGTTCTTC | . | TRBJ2-1 | . | TRBV19
CASTLFGDSTGELFF | TGTGCCAGTACCTTATTTGGGGATAGCACCGGGGAGCTGTTTTTT | . | TRBJ2-2 | . | TRBV19
CASSQREGTSDRSYNEQFF | TGCGCCAGCAGCCAAAGGGAAGGGACTAGCGACAGGTCCTACAATGAGCAGTTCTTC | few | TRBJ2-1 | TRBD2 | TRBV4-1
CASSPRTGIGEKLFF | TGTGCCAGCAGTCCGAGGACAGGGATAGGGGAAAAACTGTTTTTT | . | TRBJ1-4 | TRBD1 | TRBV27
CASSIGLAGYEQYF | TGTGCCAGTAGTATTGGTCTAGCGGGATACGAGCAGTACTTC | . | TRBJ2-7 | TRBD2 | TRBV19
CASSPQGRLGDEQYF | TGTGCCAGCAGCCCACAGGGGCGCCTGGGGGACGAGCAGTACTTC | once | TRBJ2-7 | TRBD1 | TRBV27
CASSNSGPQHF | TGTGCCAGTAGTAACAGCGGACCCCAGCATTTT | . | TRBJ1-5 | . | TRBV19
CASSLQGEQETQYF | TGTGCCAGCAGTTTACAGGGGGAACAAGAGACCCAGTACTTC | . | TRBJ2-5 | TRBD1 | TRBV6-4
CASSSLPLTGGASYEQYF | TGTGCCAGCAGTTCCTTACCCCTCACAGGGGGCGCCTCCTACGAGCAGTACTTC | . | TRBJ2-7 | TRBD1 | TRBV28
CASRGSAGNTIYF | TGTGCCAGCAGGGGCAGTGCTGGAAACACCATATATTTT | . | TRBJ1-3 | . | TRBV19
CASSKANSPLHF | TGTGCCAGCAGCAAAGCTAATTCACCCCTCCACTTT | . | TRBJ1-6 | . | TRBV28